The sequence of this TCR beta chain was determined in a study of blood T cell repertoires in COVID-19. Profiling relied on immunoSEQ multiplex PCR, and the TCRdb table lists in-frame clones only, not all of them. Of almost 350,000 clones in the sample, around nine tenths were seen once. A single count supports this clone. V lost 3 bases, J lost 0 bases, and 14 bases stayed unmatched. Germline CDR1 and CDR2: KGHDR and SFDVKD. This CDR3 is built from 21 residues. The source material was PBMCs or T cells enriched from blood (not recorded which). V usage is TRBV24-1 and J usage is TRBJ2-1; 12 positions match TRBD2. This clonotype originated in a woman in her 30s who had been exposed to COVID-19. CDR3 in DNA: TGTGCCACCAGTGATCCCAGACCGGGACTAGCGGGCCAAGGCTCCTACAATGAGCAGTTCTTC. It codes for CATSDPRPGLAGQGSYNEQFF.